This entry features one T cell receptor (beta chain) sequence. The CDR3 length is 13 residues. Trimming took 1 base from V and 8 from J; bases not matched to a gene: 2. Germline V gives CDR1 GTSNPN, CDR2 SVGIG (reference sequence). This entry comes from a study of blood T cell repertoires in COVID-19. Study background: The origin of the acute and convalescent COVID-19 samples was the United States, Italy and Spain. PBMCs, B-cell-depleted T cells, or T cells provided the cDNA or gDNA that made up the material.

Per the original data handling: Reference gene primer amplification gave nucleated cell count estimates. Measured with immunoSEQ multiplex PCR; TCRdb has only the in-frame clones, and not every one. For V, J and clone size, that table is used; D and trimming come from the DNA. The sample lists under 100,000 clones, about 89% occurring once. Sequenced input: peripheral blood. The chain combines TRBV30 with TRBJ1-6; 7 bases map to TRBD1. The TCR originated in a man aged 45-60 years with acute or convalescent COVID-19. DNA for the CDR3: TGTGCCTGGAGTGGACAGGGAGATTCACCCCTCCACTTT. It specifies CAWSGQGDSPLHF. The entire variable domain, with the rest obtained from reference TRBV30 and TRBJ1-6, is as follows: SQTIHQWPATLVQPVGSPLSLECTVEGTSNPNLYWYRQAAGRGLQLLFYSVGIGQISSEVPQNLSASRPQDRQFILSSKKLLLSDSGFYLCAWSGQGDSPLHFGNGTRLTVT.